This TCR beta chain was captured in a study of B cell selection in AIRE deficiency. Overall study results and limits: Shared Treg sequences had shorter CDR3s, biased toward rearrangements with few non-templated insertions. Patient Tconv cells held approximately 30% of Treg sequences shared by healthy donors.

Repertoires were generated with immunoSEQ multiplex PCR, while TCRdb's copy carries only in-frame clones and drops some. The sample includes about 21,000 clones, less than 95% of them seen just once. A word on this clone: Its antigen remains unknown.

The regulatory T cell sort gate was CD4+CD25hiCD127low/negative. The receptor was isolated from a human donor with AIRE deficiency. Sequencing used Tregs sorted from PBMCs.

CDR3: CASSRGTQVYEQYF. DNA of the CDR3: TGTGCCAGCAGCAGGGGGACTCAGGTCTACGAGCAGTACTTC. V gene TRBV5-5 combines with J gene TRBJ2-7; D may be TRBD1 or TRBD2 (6 bases each). Germline CDR1 reads SGHKS; CDR2 reads YYEKEE (reference sequence). Trimming shortened V by 4 bases and J by 3 bases, and 14 bases separated the two germline ends. The CDR3 spans 14 residues.